The entry that follows covers one TCR beta chain sequence. This clonotype has just a few counts. No cognate antigen has been identified for it. No base quality information exists; no much larger clone differs at one position. The sample belongs to a study of T cells in Graves' hyperthyroidism and ophthalmopathy (dated by TCRdb to 2018 to 2020). A note on the overall study: Peripheral blood samples were taken at the time of initial diagnosis, prior to any treatment. A discovery cohort of about a hundred patients, about 40 with Graves' ophthalmopathy and about 58 with stable Graves' hyperthyroidism, was used to find distinguishing TCR V-J signatures. For training and testing, the approximately 92 patients in the discovery cohort were randomly divided in a 7:3 ratio. TCR Vbeta CDR3 sequencing of roughly 140 peripheral blood samples (approximately 44 ophthalmopathy, 70 to 85 hyperthyroidism and roughly 17 progressor patients) is reported in the paper. Following sampling, methimazole starting at 30 mg daily was given to hyperthyroidism patients, and high-dose intravenous methylprednisolone was given to ophthalmopathy patients. An independent validation cohort of 18 to 20 hyperthyroidism patients and 17 patients who later progressed to ophthalmopathy tested prospective prediction of ophthalmopathy. In addition, the study compared T-cell repertoires in thyroid tissue and in blood from a handful of Graves' hyperthyroidism patients. Study-wide findings and limitations: A 13 V-J signature model separated ophthalmopathy from stable hyperthyroidism, with just over 85% sensitivity and roughly 84% specificity in cross-validation and 80%/75% in testing. Blood samples also contained most of the expanded thyroid clonotypes (frequency above 0.001), which suggests that blood repertoires may reflect thyroid immune responses. Sample size was not statistically predetermined, and investigators were not blinded to group allocation. In validation, progression to ophthalmopathy was predicted by the model with almost 71% sensitivity and just over 72% specificity, a median of roughly 6 months before onset.

The TCR beta CDR3 regions were amplified from the RNA transcripts. The first round of RT-PCR for the TCR CDR3 was performed with the HTBI primer set and the Qiagen OneStep RT-PCR kit. Libraries were constructed in a second round of multiplex PCR, after which size selection and purification were carried out. Paired-end sequencing of the libraries was performed with 100 bp reads on an Illumina HiSeq2000. Processing in the source paper ran as follows. SOAPnuke was used to process the raw data, removing reads that contained adapters or uncalled bases, had a mean Phred below 15, or lacked an exact match to the constant primer or identifier. High-quality paired reads were merged with COPE v1.2.5, and unique nucleotide sequences were defined as clonotypes. MiTCR v1.1 was used to align clonotypes to the IMGT TRBV, TRBD and TRBJ reference segments. Analysis was restricted to V-J combinations with a frequency above 0.0001, which covered about 99% of repertoires. The TCS score was defined as the ratio of F50 (clonal expansion) to E x V (chaos), calculated using BLOSUM62-based TCRdist between CDR3 peptides within each V-J. Welch's t-statistics and random forest reduced fewer than 550 V-J features to roughly 13, which were used in a naive Bayes classifier (R e1071). TCRdb handled the public reads itself, with Q25 trimming in fastp and clone calling in MiXCR, and kept productive beta chains. For every CDR3 protein sequence, its rows merge into one entry that carries the most common genes and DNA. The V and J calls, along with clone size, are taken from TCRdb and not from the paper's own processing. The sample contains fewer than 350,000 distinct CDR3 sequences, roughly 15% of them found a single time. More than 30% of the sample lies in the top ten.

Hyperthyroidism patients were aged 18 to 65 years and newly diagnosed, with disease duration of less than 2 months. Patients with uncontrolled infections, other autoimmune diseases, pregnancy or lactation were excluded. Diagnoses were established on the basis of clinical symptoms, serum thyroxine and TRAb, thyroid ultrasound, and orbital computed tomography. Blood from progressor patients was drawn when they were first diagnosed with hyperthyroidism, before any ophthalmopathy symptoms appeared. Ficoll-Paque density gradient centrifugation was used to isolate PBMCs from about 10 ml of fresh peripheral blood. Patients classed as progressors first received a Graves' hyperthyroidism diagnosis and then went on to develop ophthalmopathy during follow-up. Total RNA was extracted with Trizol reagent, and quality was checked on an Agilent 2100 Bioanalyzer. The germline V gene (reference sequence) yields LNHDA for CDR1 and SQIVND for CDR2. CDR3 length: 15 amino acids, cysteine to phenylalanine. Only the CDR3 part of the read is kept: 45 bases, read in frame from the first base. V is clipped by 3 bases and J by 3 bases, and the sequence between their germline boundaries is 11 bases long.

The receptor was derived from a woman aged 45 to 65 with Graves' hyperthyroidism that later progressed to Graves' ophthalmopathy. The specimen sequenced was blood. The rearranged segments are TRBV19 and TRBJ1-4, and TRBD1 may be the D gene, going by 6 matching bases. The nucleotide sequence is given as TGTGCCAGTAGTATGACAGGTCCGCCTAATGAAAAACTGTTTTTT. This translates into CASSMTGPPNEKLFF.